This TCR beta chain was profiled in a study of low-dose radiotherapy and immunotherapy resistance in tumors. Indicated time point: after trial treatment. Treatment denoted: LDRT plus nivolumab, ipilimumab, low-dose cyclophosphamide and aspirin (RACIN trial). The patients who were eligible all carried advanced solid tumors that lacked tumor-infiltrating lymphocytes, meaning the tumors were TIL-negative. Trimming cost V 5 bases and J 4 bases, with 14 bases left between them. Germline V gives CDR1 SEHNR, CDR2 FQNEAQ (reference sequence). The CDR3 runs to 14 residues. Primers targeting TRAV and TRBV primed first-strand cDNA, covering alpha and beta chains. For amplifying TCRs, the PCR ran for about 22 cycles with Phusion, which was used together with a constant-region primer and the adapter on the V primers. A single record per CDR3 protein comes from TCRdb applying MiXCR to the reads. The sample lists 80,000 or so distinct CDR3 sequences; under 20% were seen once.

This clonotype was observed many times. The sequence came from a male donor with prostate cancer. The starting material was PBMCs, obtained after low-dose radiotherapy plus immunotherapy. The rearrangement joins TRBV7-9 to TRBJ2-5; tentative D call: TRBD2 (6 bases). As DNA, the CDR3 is TGTGCCAGCAGCCCAACGTCCGGGAGAGAGACCCAGTACTTC. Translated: CASSPTSGRETQYF. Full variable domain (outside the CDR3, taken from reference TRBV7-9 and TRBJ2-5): DTGVSQNPRHKITKRGQNVTFRCDPISEHNRLYWYRQTLGQGPEFLTYFQNEAQLEKSRLLSDRFSAERPKGSFSTLEIQRTEQGDSAMYLCASSPTSGRETQYFGPGTRLLVL.